The source of this T cell receptor beta chain is a study of blood T cell repertoires in COVID-19. Authors' processing steps: Amplification of reference gene primers provided the estimated nucleated cell counts. Some clones are missing from TCRdb's copy, which holds only in-frame ones; the method was immunoSEQ multiplex PCR. V, J and clone size were drawn from that table, and D and trimming were deduced from the DNA. The profile covers 250,000 to 300,000 clones, with approximately 87% appearing a single time and 9.5% to 15% taken by the ten largest. The CDR3 is made up of 15 amino acids. The germline V gene encodes CDR1 SGHVS and CDR2 FQNEAQ. V dropped 7 bases and J dropped 6; count of bases not matched to a gene: 8.

The sample comprised peripheral blood. The chain is built from TRBV7-8 and TRBJ1-4; 10 bases match TRBD1. The origin of this receptor is a woman in her 30s with COVID-19, enrolled during active disease. CDR3 bases: TGTGCCAGCACCTCCCCGGACAGGGGGGATGAAAAACTGTTTTTT. Encoded protein: CASTSPDRGDEKLFF.